The clone carrying this T cell receptor beta chain was observed a few times. TCRdb analysed the 5' RACE reads with MiXCR anew, one entry per CDR3 protein. The sample has almost 30,000 distinct CDR3 sequences; 12% are singletons. The data were obtained in a study of neurological immune-mediated disorders. The V end was cut by 4 bases, the J end by 5 bases, with 17 bases between. The CDR3 contains 15 residues. Germline values: CDR1 SGHVS, CDR2 FNYEAQ. The V and J genes are TRBV7-6 and TRBJ2-5; D may match TRBD1 or TRBD2 (5 bases each). Sequenced: PBMCs. This TCR was sampled from a woman in her fifties or sixties in good health. The CDR3 here is CASSSDTTMGETQYF. In DNA, the CDR3 is TGTGCCAGCAGCTCGGACACGACTATGGGGGAGACCCAGTACTTC.